This T cell receptor beta chain was recovered during a study of blood T cells in healthy people across ages. Using a J-beta primer mix together with a sample-barcoded 5' primer, a second PCR was run for roughly 6 to 11 cycles. TCRdb recomputed calls from the 5' RACE reads with MiXCR, one row per CDR3 protein. Among 720,000 or so distinct CDR3 sequences listed, around two fifths were seen once. In its sample, this clonotype was seen many times. Germline V gives CDR1 SQVTM, CDR2 ANQGSEA. Deletions cut 5 bases from V and 2 bases from J, with 13 bases between. The CDR3 length is 14 residues. This clonotype was obtained from a man older than 75 in good health. Sequenced sample: blood. The V call is TRBV29-1, the J call TRBJ1-5; a possible D gene is TRBD1 (5 bases). The DNA of the CDR3 is TGCAGCGTTCTTGAGACAGTAGGCAATCAGCCCCAGCATTTT. It codes for CSVLETVGNQPQHF.